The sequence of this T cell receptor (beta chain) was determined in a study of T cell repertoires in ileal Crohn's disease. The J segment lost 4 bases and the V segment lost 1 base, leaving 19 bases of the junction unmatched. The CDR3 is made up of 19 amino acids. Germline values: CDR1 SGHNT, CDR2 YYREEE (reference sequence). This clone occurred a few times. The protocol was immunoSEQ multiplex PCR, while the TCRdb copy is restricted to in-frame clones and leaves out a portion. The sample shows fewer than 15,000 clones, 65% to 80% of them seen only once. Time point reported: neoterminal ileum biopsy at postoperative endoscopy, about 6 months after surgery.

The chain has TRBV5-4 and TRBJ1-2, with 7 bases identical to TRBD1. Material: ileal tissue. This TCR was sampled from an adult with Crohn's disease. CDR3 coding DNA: TGTGCCAGCAGCTTGATACACCCTCCCCCGGGACAGTACCTCTATGGCTACACCTTC. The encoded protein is CASSLIHPPPGQYLYGYTF.